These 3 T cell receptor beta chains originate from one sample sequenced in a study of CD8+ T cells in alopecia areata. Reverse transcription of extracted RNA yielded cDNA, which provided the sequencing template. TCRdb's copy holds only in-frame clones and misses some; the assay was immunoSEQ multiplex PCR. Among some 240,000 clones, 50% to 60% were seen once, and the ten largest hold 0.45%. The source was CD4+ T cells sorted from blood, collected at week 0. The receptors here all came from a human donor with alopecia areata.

CDR3 bases: TGCGCCAGCAGCGAAAACAGGGGACCGAACACTGAAGCTTTCTTT. It codes for CASSENRGPNTEAFF. The chain joins TRBV4-1 to TRBJ1-1, with TRBD1 matching 7 bases. V shed 5 bases, J shed 1 base, and the junction held 7 bases outside the gene matches. CDR3 length: 15 residues. Germline CDR1 is MGHRA and CDR2 is YSYEKL.

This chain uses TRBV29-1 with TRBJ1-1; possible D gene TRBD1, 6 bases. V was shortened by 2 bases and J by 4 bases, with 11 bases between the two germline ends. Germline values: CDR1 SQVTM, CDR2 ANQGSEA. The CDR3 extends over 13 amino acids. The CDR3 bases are TGCAGCGTTGAAAGGGGGTCCGGCACTGAAGCTTTCTTT. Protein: CSVERGSGTEAFF.

The chain's CDR3 is CAWSVIEARTIYF. CDR3 nucleotide sequence: TGTGCCTGGAGTGTAATCGAGGCCCGAACCATATATTTT. This rearrangement joins TRBV30 to TRBJ1-3; D is undetermined. The V gene's germline CDR1 is GTSNPN and CDR2 SVGIG (reference sequence). This CDR3 is built from 13 residues. Between the trimmed V and J ends, which lost 0 bases and 10 bases, there was a span of 13 bases.